Sequencing of this TCR beta chain was carried out in a study of early T cells in non-severe SARS-CoV-2 infection. Looking at the study overall: Sequencing of bulk RNA from unsorted whole blood was done, without chain pairing.

Researchers attached unique molecular identifiers to individual cDNA molecules. TCRdb re-called the 5' RACE reads through MiXCR, storing one row per CDR3 protein. The sample has about 80,000 distinct CDR3 sequences, approximately 12% seen once. Study-level points and caveats: Clonotype matching in VDJdb favored anti-spike CD8 responses and did not capture private and CD4 specificities.

This clonotype occurred many times. Its antigen is as yet unknown. V was trimmed by 4 bases and J by 6 bases, leaving 25 bases between them. The germline CDR1 and CDR2 sequences are KGHDR and SFDVKD. The CDR3 loop spans 18 amino acids. The chain has TRBV24-1 and TRBJ2-3, with D perhaps matching TRBD1 (6 bases). Sequenced: whole blood. The TCR originated in an adult who was a healthcare worker with PCR-confirmed SARS-CoV-2 infection or an uninfected control (not recorded which). CDR3 region: CATSDRAYGTPPADTQYF. The CDR3 DNA follows: TGTGCCACCAGTGACCGGGCCTATGGGACACCACCAGCGGATACGCAGTATTTT.